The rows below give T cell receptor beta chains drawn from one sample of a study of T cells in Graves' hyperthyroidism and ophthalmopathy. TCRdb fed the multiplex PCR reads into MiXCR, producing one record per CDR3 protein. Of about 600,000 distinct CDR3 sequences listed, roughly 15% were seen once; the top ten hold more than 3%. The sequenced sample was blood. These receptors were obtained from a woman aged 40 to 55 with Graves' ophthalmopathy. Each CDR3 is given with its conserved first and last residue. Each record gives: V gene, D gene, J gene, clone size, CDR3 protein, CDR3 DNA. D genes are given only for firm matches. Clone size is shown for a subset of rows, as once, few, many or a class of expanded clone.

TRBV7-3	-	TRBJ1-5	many	CASSPGANQPQHF	TGTGCCAGCAGCCCCGGGGCTAATCAGCCCCAGCATTTT
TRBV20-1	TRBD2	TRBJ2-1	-	CSARAGGPSDEQFF	TGCAGTGCTAGAGCGGGGGGGCCTTCTGATGAGCAGTTCTTC
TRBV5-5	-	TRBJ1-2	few	CASSYSTVYGYTF	TGTGCCAGCAGTTACTCGACGGTCTATGGCTACACCTTC
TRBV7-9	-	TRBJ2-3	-	CASIGITDTQYF	TGTGCCAGCATAGGTATCACAGATACGCAGTATTTT
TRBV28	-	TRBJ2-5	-	CASSLISLQETQYF	TGTGCCAGCAGTTTAATCAGCCTCCAAGAGACCCAGTACTTC
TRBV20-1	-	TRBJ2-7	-	CSAKQTVARWEQYF	TGCAGTGCTAAACAGACCGTCGCTCGGTGGGAGCAGTACTTC
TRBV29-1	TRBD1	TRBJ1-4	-	CSVRQGATNEKLFF	TGCAGCGTCCGACAGGGGGCAACTAATGAAAAACTGTTTTTT
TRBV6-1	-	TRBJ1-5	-	CASRPQVYSNQPQHF	TGTGCCAGCAGGCCACAGGTTTATAGCAATCAGCCCCAGCATTTT
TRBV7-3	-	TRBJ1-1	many	CASSLIADTEAFF	TGTGCCAGCAGCTTAATAGCGGACACTGAAGCTTTCTTT
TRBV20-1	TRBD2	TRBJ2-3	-	CSARQGTSAPVTQYF	TGCAGTGCTAGACAAGGGACTAGCGCTCCTGTAACGCAGTATTTT
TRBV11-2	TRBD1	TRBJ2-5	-	CASSLGTERPETQYF	TGTGCCAGCAGCTTGGGGACAGAGCGACCGGAGACCCAGTACTTC
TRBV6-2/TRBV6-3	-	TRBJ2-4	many	CASSYVVGNIQYF	TGTGCCAGCAGTTACGTAGTCGGAAACATTCAGTACTTC
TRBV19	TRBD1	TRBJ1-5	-	CASSNSHRDRGLGSNQPQHF	TGTGCCAGTAGTAACAGCCACCGGGACAGGGGGCTCGGCAGCAATCAGCCCCAGCATTTT
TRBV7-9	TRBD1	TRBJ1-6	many	CASSFAGTGNSPLHF	TGTGCCAGCAGCTTCGCTGGGACAGGGAATTCACCCCTCCACTTT
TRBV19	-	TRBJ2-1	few	CASSRVGGEQFF	TGTGCCAGTAGTAGAGTGGGGGGAGAGCAGTTCTTC
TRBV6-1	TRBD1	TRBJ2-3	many	CASSAMTGNTDTQYF	TGTGCCAGCAGTGCGATGACAGGGAACACAGATACGCAGTATTTT
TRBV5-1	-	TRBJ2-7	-	CASSLAGQWDEQYF	TGCGCCAGCAGCTTGGCGGGCCAGTGGGACGAGCAGTACTTC
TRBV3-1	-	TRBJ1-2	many	CASSQDGGRNIYGYTF	TGTGCCAGCAGCCAAGATGGAGGCAGAAACATCTATGGCTACACCTTC
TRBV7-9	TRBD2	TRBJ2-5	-	CASSRTGPTLTSGAGETQYF	TGTGCCAGCAGCCGGACAGGACCCACCTTAACTAGCGGGGCAGGGGAGACCCAGTACTTC
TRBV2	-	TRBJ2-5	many	CASSEPPGETQYF	TGTGCCAGCAGCGAACCCCCAGGGGAGACCCAGTACTTC
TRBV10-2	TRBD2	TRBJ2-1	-	CASFSRLAGGPTSNEQFF	TGCGCCAGCTTTTCGAGACTAGCGGGAGGACCGACCTCGAATGAGCAGTTCTTC
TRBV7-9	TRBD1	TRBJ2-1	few	CASSTPTGSSYNEQFF	TGTGCCAGCAGCACCCCGACAGGGAGCTCCTACAATGAGCAGTTCTTC
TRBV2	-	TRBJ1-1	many	CASSMGAPLNTEAFF	TGTGCCAGCAGTATGGGGGCCCCTCTGAACACTGAAGCTTTCTTT
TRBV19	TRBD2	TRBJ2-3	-	CASSETSDRRGDTQYF	TGTGCCAGTAGTGAAACTAGCGACAGACGTGGGGATACGCAGTATTTT
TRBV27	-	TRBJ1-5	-	CASSFDQGPQPQHF	TGTGCCAGCAGTTTTGATCAGGGACCTCAGCCCCAGCATTTT
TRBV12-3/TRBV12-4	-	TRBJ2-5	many	CASSLGVGYETQYF	TGTGCCAGCAGTTTAGGCGTAGGGTACGAGACCCAGTACTTC
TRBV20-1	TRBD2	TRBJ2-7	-	CSARPLGGGRAYEQYF	TGCAGTGCTAGACCCCTGGGGGGCGGGAGGGCCTACGAGCAGTACTTC
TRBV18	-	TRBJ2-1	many	CASSASFGDLHNEQFF	TGTGCCAGCTCAGCTTCGTTCGGGGATCTCCACAATGAGCAGTTCTTC
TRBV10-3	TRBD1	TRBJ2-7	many	CAISGTGQGSYEQYF	TGTGCCATCAGTGGCACGGGACAGGGCTCCTACGAGCAGTACTTC
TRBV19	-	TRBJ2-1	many	CASSSDTYNEQFF	TGTGCCAGTAGTTCGGACACCTACAATGAGCAGTTCTTC
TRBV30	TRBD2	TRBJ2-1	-	CASSWDGGSYNEQFF	TGTGCCAGCAGCTGGGACGGGGGGTCCTACAATGAGCAGTTCTTC
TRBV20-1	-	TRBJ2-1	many	CSARAFRVRNEQFF	TGCAGTGCTAGAGCCTTCCGTGTGAGGAATGAGCAGTTCTTC
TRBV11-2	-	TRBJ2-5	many	CASSLMGGGETQYF	TGTGCCAGCAGCTTAATGGGAGGCGGGGAGACCCAGTACTTC
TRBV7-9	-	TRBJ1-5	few	CASSPPGVGNQPQHF	TGTGCCAGCAGCCCCCCTGGAGTAGGCAATCAGCCCCAGCATTTT
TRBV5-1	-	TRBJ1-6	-	CAGSLLQRDSPLHF	TGCGCCGGCAGCTTGCTACAGCGGGATTCACCCCTCCACTTT
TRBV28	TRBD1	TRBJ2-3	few	CASSAGTGANTDTQYF	TGTGCCAGCAGTGCCGGGACAGGGGCCAACACAGATACGCAGTATTTT
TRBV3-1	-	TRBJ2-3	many	CASSQELVTDTQYF	TGTGCCAGCAGCCAGGAACTAGTTACAGATACGCAGTATTTT
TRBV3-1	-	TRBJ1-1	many	CASSQARGVAFF	TGTGCCAGCAGCCAAGCCCGGGGGGTTGCTTTCTTT
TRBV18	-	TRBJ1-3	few	CASSPTVTSPGNTIYF	TGTGCCAGCTCACCGACCGTTACCTCCCCGGGAAACACCATATATTTT
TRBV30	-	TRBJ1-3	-	CAWYGGAGTGNTIYF	TGTGCCTGGTATGGGGGGGCAGGGACTGGAAACACCATATATTTT
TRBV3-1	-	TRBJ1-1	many	CASSQEGRAPEAFF	TGTGCCAGCAGCCAAGAAGGCAGGGCTCCTGAAGCTTTCTTT
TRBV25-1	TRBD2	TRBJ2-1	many	CASSEPSWGRGLNEQFF	TGTGCCAGCAGTGAACCTTCTTGGGGGAGGGGACTTAATGAGCAGTTCTTC
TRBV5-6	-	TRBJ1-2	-	CASSGTGGYTF	TGTGCCAGCAGCGGAACCGGTGGCTACACCTTC
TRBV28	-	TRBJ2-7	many	CATASSYEQYF	TGTGCCACCGCGTCTTCGTACGAGCAGTACTTC
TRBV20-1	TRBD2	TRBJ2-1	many	CSARPSGTYNEQFF	TGCAGTGCTAGACCTAGCGGGACTTACAATGAGCAGTTCTTC
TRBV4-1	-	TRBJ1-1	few	CASSPPIKVENTEAFF	TGCGCCAGCAGCCCTCCTATAAAAGTCGAGAACACTGAAGCTTTCTTT
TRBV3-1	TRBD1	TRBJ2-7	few	CASSHLTGTGDYEQYF	TGTGCCAGCAGCCATCTCACGGGGACAGGAGACTACGAGCAGTACTTC
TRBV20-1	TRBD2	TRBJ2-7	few	CSAPGTSGDYEQYF	TGCAGTGCTCCCGGGACTAGCGGGGACTACGAGCAGTACTTC
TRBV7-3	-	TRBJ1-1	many	CASSLTGTGTEAFF	TGTGCCAGCAGCTTAACCGGGACCGGCACTGAAGCTTTCTTT
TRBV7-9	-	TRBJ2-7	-	CASSPNSGQLHEQYF	TGTGCCAGCAGCCCTAACTCGGGACAACTTCACGAGCAGTACTTC
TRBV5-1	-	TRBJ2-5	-	CASRREGLTIETQYF	TGCGCCAGCAGGCGAGAGGGGCTGACGATTGAGACCCAGTACTTC